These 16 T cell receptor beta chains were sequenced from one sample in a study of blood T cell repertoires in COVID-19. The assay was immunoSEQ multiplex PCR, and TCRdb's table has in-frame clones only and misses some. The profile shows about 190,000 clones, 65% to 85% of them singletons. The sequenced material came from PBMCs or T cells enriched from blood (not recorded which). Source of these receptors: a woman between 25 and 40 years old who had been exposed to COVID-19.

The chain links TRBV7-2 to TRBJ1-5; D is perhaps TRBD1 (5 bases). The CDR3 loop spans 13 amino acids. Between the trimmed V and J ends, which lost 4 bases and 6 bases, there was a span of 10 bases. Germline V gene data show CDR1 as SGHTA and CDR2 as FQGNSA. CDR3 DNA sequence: TGTGCCAGCAGCTCCGACAGATCTCAGCCCCAGCATTTT. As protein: CASSSDRSQPQHF.

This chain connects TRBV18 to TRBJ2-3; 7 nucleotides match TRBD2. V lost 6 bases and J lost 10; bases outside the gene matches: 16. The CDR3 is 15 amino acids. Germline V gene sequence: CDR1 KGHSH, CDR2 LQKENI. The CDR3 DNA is TGTGCCAGCTCCCCCCTTCAACAGACTAGCCAGTCGCAGTATTTT. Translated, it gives CASSPLQQTSQSQYF. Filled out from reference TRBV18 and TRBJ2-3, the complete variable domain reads NAGVMQNPRHLVRRRGQEARLRCSPMKGHSHVYWYRQLPEEGLKFMVYLQKENIIDESGMPKERFSAEFPKEGPSILRIQQVVRGDSAAYFCASSPLQQTSQSQYFGPGTRLTVL.

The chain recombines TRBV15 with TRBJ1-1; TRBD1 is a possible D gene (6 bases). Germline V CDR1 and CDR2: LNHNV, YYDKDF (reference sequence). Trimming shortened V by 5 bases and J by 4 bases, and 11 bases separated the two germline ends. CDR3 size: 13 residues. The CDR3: CATSQGPSTEAFF. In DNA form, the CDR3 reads TGTGCCACCAGCCAGGGGCCATCCACTGAAGCTTTCTTT.

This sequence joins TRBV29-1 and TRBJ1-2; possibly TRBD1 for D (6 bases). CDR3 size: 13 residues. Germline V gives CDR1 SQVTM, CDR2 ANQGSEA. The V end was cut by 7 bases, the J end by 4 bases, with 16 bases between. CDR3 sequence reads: CSAHPGGTYGYTF. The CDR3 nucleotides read TGCAGCGCCCACCCGGGGGGCACCTATGGCTACACCTTC.

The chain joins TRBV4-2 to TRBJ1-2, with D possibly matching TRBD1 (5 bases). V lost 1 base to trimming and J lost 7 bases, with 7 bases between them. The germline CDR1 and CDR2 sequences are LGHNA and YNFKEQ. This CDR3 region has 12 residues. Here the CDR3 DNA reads TGTGCCAGCAGCCAAGCAGGGTTTGGCTACACCTTC. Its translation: CASSQAGFGYTF.

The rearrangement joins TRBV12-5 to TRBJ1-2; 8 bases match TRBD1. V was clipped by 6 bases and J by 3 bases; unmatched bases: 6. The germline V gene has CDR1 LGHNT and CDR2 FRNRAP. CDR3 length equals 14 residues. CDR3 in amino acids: CASGPHRGYYGYTF. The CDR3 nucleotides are TGTGCTAGTGGCCCGCACAGGGGGTACTATGGCTACACCTTC.

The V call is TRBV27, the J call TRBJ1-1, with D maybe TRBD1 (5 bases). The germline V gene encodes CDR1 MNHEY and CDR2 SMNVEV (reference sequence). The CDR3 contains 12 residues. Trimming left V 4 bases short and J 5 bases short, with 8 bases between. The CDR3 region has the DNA TGTGCCAGCAGTTCCCCAGGGACTGAAGCTTTCTTT. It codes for CASSSPGTEAFF.

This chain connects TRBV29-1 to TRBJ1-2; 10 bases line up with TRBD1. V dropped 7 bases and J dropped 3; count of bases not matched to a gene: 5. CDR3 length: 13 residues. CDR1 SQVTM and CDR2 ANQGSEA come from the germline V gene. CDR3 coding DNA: TGCAGCGGCGGACAGGGGGTAGACTATGGCTACACCTTC. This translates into CSGGQGVDYGYTF.

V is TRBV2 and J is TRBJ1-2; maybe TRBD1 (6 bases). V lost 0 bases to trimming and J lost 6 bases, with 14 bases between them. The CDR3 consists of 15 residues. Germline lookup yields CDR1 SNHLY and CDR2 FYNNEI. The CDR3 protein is CASSEALQGVDGYTF. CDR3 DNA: TGTGCCAGCAGTGAAGCGTTACAGGGAGTCGATGGCTACACCTTC.

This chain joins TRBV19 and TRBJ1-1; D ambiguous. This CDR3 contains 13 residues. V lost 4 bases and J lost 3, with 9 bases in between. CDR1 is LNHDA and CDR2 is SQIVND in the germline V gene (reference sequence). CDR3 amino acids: CASSTHRDTEAFF. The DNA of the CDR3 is TGTGCCAGTAGTACCCACCGGGACACTGAAGCTTTCTTT.

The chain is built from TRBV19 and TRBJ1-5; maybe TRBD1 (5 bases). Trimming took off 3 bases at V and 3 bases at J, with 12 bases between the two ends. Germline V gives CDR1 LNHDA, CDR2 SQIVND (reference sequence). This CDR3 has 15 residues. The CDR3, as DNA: TGTGCCAGTAGTATTGCCGACAGCTTCAATCAGCCCCAGCATTTT. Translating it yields CASSIADSFNQPQHF.

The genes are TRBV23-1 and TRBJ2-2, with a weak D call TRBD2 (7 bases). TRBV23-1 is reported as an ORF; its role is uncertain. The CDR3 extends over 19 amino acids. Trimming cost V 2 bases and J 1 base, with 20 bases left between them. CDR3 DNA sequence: TGCGCCAGCAGTCAAAGGGGGAGGGGGACCGCAATGAACACCGGGGAGCTGTTTTTT. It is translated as CASSQRGRGTAMNTGELFF.

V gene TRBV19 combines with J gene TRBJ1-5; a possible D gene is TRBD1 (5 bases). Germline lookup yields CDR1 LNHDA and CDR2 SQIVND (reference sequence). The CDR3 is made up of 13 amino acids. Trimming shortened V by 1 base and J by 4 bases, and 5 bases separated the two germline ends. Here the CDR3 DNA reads TGTGCCAGTAGTATAGGGACAAATCAGCCCCAGCATTTT. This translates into CASSIGTNQPQHF.

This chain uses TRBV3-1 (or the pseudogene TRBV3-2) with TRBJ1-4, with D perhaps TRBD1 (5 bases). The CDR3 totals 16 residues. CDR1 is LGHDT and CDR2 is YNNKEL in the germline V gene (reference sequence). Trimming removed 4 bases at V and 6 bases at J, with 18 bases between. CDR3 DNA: TGTGCCAGCAGCCGATACTGGGGGGAGGTCGATGAAAAACTGTTTTTT. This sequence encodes CASSRYWGEVDEKLFF.

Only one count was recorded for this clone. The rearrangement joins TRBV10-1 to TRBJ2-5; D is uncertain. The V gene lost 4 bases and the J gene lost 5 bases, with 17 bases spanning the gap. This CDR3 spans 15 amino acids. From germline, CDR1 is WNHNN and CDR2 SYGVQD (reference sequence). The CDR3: CASSAGWSSTETQYF. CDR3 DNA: TGCGCCAGCAGTGCTGGGTGGAGCTCTACGGAGACCCAGTACTTC.

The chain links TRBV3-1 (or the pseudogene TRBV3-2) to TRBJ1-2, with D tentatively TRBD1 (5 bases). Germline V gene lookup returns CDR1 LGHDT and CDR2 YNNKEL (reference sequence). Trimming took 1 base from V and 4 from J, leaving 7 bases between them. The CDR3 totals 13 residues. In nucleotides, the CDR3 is TGTGCCAGCAGCCAAGGGGGCCCCTATGGCTACACCTTC. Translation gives CASSQGGPYGYTF.